Listed below are T cell receptor beta chains from one sample, sequenced in a study of radiation and T cells in renal cell carcinoma. Sequencing used immunoSEQ multiplex PCR; TCRdb keeps in-frame clones, though not all of them. The repertoire has 95,000 to 150,000 clones, approximately 82% of them found once; the top ten carry approximately 3%. This sample comprised blood, obtained from a patient whose treatment included radiotherapy and nephrectomy. These receptors all come from a woman aged 60 to 75 with renal cell carcinoma. The CDR3 runs from the conserved cysteine through the conserved F or W. The size entry is marked missing in some rows and otherwise reads once, few, many or a size class.

12	TRBJ2-5	once	TRBV7-9	CASSLNGETQYF
13	TRBJ2-1	once	TRBV9	CASSVKRGDEQFF
13	TRBJ1-4	.	TRBV9	CASSQGTGGELFF
12	TRBJ2-1	.	TRBV30	CAWSVFNNEQFF
15	TRBJ2-3	.	TRBV6-5	CASSFLSGRADTQYF
12	TRBJ1-1	.	TRBV7-9	CASSLRSVEAFF
16	TRBJ1-2	.	TRBV9	CAGSPTGQGFWYGYTF
14	TRBJ1-2	.	TRBV7-9	CASSLVSGGDGYTF
14	TRBJ2-7	.	TRBV18	CASSPGQGARGQYF
17	TRBJ2-5	.	TRBV25-1	CASSPRLAGGGQETQYF
14	TRBJ1-2	.	TRBV5-6	CASSLQGKGLGYTF
13	TRBJ2-7	.	TRBV5-1	CASSLDTFYEQYF
13	TRBJ2-7	.	TRBV30	CAWVTGRSYEQYF
16	TRBJ2-3	.	TRBV5-1	CASSLVAGGLTDTQYF
14	TRBJ1-1	.	TRBV6-6	CASSQRTGNTEAFF
10	TRBJ2-7	once	TRBV20-1	CSARLGGQYF
15	TRBJ2-7	.	TRBV9	CASSVGWESSYEQYF
13	TRBJ2-7	.	TRBV2	CASRPGTSYEQYF
15	TRBJ2-1	many	TRBV6-5	CASSTNRGLGNEQFF
15	.	.	TRBV7-2	CASSPMGQGADTQHF
14	TRBJ1-1	.	TRBV9	CASSAAGQRAEAFF
15	TRBJ1-1	.	TRBV5-5	CASSWGPGNLGEAFF
12	TRBJ1-2	.	TRBV7-9	CASSLDVNGYTF
14	TRBJ2-2	.	TRBV19	CASMGRGSTGELFF
14	TRBJ2-3	.	TRBV2	CASRASGGIDTQYF
14	TRBJ2-7	.	TRBV19	CASTPTGYSYEQYF
15	TRBJ1-2	.	TRBV2	CASSEEGRRSYGYTF
13	TRBJ1-1	.	TRBV7-6	CASSLTGVSEAFF
14	TRBJ1-1	few	TRBV28	CASSFSGVGTEAFF
18	TRBJ2-7	.	TRBV5-1	CASSLGLAGGMLSYEQYF
12	TRBJ1-1	.	TRBV27	CASSSVHTEAFF
15	TRBJ2-2	.	TRBV27	CASSLVGANTGELFF
20	TRBJ2-6	.	TRBV18	CASSPGTGRSQLSGANVLTF
16	TRBJ1-1	many	TRBV7-2	CASSPDPGSMNTEAFF
15	TRBJ1-2	.	TRBV7-3	CASSSSPGTGYGYTF
15	TRBJ1-3	.	TRBV4-2	CASSQDLVRVNTIYF
14	TRBJ2-7	.	TRBV10-2	CASSEQENTYEQYF
13	TRBJ2-7	.	TRBV6-6	CASSYDTYYEQYF
13	TRBJ1-2	.	TRBV10-3	CAIVADPNYGYTF
15	TRBJ2-7	few	TRBV5-4	CASSLNGGASYEQYF
15	TRBJ1-6	.	TRBV5-1	CASSLGRDSNSPLHF
15	TRBJ2-7	.	TRBV11-2	CASSLGPGGRYEQYF